Shown below are 14 T cell receptor beta chains from a single sample sequenced in a study of T cell responses to AZD1222 COVID-19 vaccine. Libraries were prepared by immunoSEQ multiplex PCR; TCRdb keeps only in-frame clonotypes and omits some of them. Among over 130,000 clones listed, around 94% were seen once. Sequenced here: peripheral blood, sampled 28 days after the second AZD1222 dose. The receptor set was obtained from an adult who received the AZD1222 COVID-19 vaccine.

The chain joins TRBV5-4 to TRBJ2-2, with 7 bases fitting TRBD1. The CDR3 is 14 amino acids. The germline gives CDR1 SGHNT, CDR2 YYREEE (reference sequence). V trimming: 2 bases; J trimming: 6 bases; junction bases outside the gene matches: 4. CDR3 bases: TGTGCCAGCAGCTTACAGGGGAAACCCGGGGAGCTGTTTTTT. Encoded protein: CASSLQGKPGELFF.

This chain joins TRBV5-4 and TRBJ2-2, with 8 bases fitting TRBD2. Looked up from germline, CDR1 is SGHNT and CDR2 is YYREEE (reference sequence). V lost 4 bases and J lost 2; bases outside the gene matches: 4. The CDR3 covers 15 residues. The CDR3 is CASSRGGVNTGELFF. CDR3 nucleotide sequence: TGTGCCAGCAGCCGGGGGGGAGTAAACACCGGGGAGCTGTTTTTT.

This rearrangement joins TRBV30 to TRBJ1-2; the match to TRBD1 covers 7 bases. Germline V gene sequence: CDR1 GTSNPN, CDR2 SVGIG (reference sequence). The CDR3 length is 14 residues. V shed 2 bases, J shed 5 bases, and the junction held 8 bases outside the gene matches. CDR3 region: CAWSKGANGYGYTF. The CDR3 bases are TGTGCCTGGAGTAAGGGGGCCAACGGATATGGCTACACCTTC. Looking up the rest from reference TRBV30 and TRBJ1-2 gives the full variable domain: SQTIHQWPATLVQPVGSPLSLECTVEGTSNPNLYWYRQAAGRGLQLLFYSVGIGQISSEVPQNLSASRPQDRQFILSSKKLLLSDSGFYLCAWSKGANGYGYTFGSGTRLTVV.

The V and J genes are TRBV9 and TRBJ1-1; D remains unclear. CDR1 SGDLS and CDR2 YYNGEE come from the germline V gene. V lost 0 bases and J 1 base, leaving 10 bases between the germline ends. This CDR3 contains 15 residues. As DNA, the CDR3 is TGTGCCAGCAGCGTAGTCGGCCAGCCGAACACTGAAGCTTTCTTT. Amino acid sequence: CASSVVGQPNTEAFF.

This clone was recorded once. V is TRBV19 and J is TRBJ1-1, with 10 bases lining up with TRBD1. V shed 3 bases and J 4 bases; nucleotides not matched to a gene: 5. From germline, CDR1 is LNHDA and CDR2 SQIVND (reference sequence). The CDR3 has 15 amino acids. CDR3: CASSILTGGLTEAFF. CDR3 coding DNA: TGTGCCAGTAGTATCCTGACAGGGGGCCTCACTGAAGCTTTCTTT.

The chain has TRBV19 and TRBJ1-6, with 8 bases fitting TRBD1. Germline values: CDR1 LNHDA, CDR2 SQIVND (reference sequence). V shed 5 bases and J 11 bases; nucleotides not matched to a gene: 17. This CDR3 region has 17 residues. CDR3 loop: CASSPRTGRSRAAPLHF. In nucleotides, the CDR3 is TGTGCCAGTAGTCCACGGACAGGGAGGAGCAGGGCGGCACCCCTCCACTTT.

V usage is TRBV15 and J usage is TRBJ2-3, with unresolved D. V lost 5 bases and J lost 3, with 6 bases in between. The CDR3 consists of 12 residues. Per the germline V gene, CDR1 is LNHNV and CDR2 is YYDKDF (reference sequence). The CDR3 nucleotides read TGTGCCACCAGCTTTGGGACAGATACGCAGTATTTT. It specifies CATSFGTDTQYF.

The chain uses TRBV28 and TRBJ2-7, with 9 bases identical to TRBD2. Germline V gives CDR1 MDHEN, CDR2 SYDVKM. J was trimmed by 4 bases and V by 1 base; bases with no gene match: 2. This CDR3 spans 14 amino acids. The CDR3 sequence is CASSLSSGAYEQYF. The CDR3 region has the DNA TGTGCCAGCAGTTTATCTAGCGGGGCGTACGAGCAGTACTTC.

The chain combines TRBV12-3 or TRBV12-4 with TRBJ1-1; D is unresolved. This CDR3 is built from 12 residues. V lost 2 bases and J 3 bases, leaving 4 bases between the germline ends. The CDR3 spells CASSLSDTEAFF. DNA of the CDR3: TGTGCCAGCAGTTTATCGGACACTGAAGCTTTCTTT.

V gene TRBV5-4 combines with J gene TRBJ2-2; D may be TRBD1 or TRBD2 (6 bases each). CDR3 length equals 17 residues. V was shortened by 0 bases and J by 0 bases, with 12 bases between the two germline ends. The germline gives CDR1 SGHNT, CDR2 YYREEE (reference sequence). The CDR3 sequence is CASSLVAGTSNTGELFF. CDR3 bases: TGTGCCAGCAGCTTGGTGGCGGGGACATCGAACACCGGGGAGCTGTTTTTT.

The chain combines TRBV20-1 with TRBJ2-7; 7 bases match TRBD1. CDR1 and CDR2 (germline): DFQATT, SNEGSKA (reference sequence). CDR3 length equals 13 residues. J was trimmed by 4 bases and V by 3 bases; bases with no gene match: 6. The DNA of the CDR3 is TGCAGTGCTAGTACAGGGGTCCAATACGAGCAGTACTTC. Its protein product is CSASTGVQYEQYF.

V is TRBV30 and J is TRBJ2-7, with unresolved D. Trimming took off 7 bases at V and 0 bases at J, with 7 bases between the two ends. This CDR3 comprises 11 residues. The germline CDR1 and CDR2 sequences are GTSNPN and SVGIG (reference sequence). For the CDR3, the DNA is TGTGCCTCGAGCAGCTCCTACGAGCAGTACTTC. It specifies CASSSSYEQYF.

The chain links TRBV27 to TRBJ2-2; TRBD1 matches at 11 bases. Germline lookup yields CDR1 MNHEY and CDR2 SMNVEV (reference sequence). After removal of 3 bases from V and 4 bases from J, the junction contained 10 bases not matched to a gene. The CDR3 has 18 amino acids. The chain's CDR3 is CASSFHGQGAEGTGELFF. The CDR3 nucleotides are TGTGCCAGCAGTTTCCACGGACAGGGGGCAGAGGGCACCGGGGAGCTGTTTTTT.

The J gene is TRBJ1-1, the V gene TRBV6-1; unclear D gene. The CDR3 is 12 residues long. Germline V gene lookup returns CDR1 MNHNS and CDR2 SASEGT. V was clipped by 5 bases and J by 1 base, with 5 bases between them. The chain's CDR3 is CASSYRNTEAFF. The DNA of the CDR3 is TGTGCCAGCAGTTATCGGAACACTGAAGCTTTCTTT.